This T cell receptor (beta chain) was observed in a study of blood T cell repertoires in COVID-19. As processed by the authors: Amplifying reference gene primers gave estimates of nucleated cell counts. The assay was immunoSEQ multiplex PCR, and TCRdb's table has in-frame clones only and misses some. V and J calls and clone size are copied from that table; D and trimming were computed from the DNA. The sample shows more than 150,000 clones, approximately 80% of them seen only once. The CDR3 contains 15 residues. The germline V gene has CDR1 KGHDR and CDR2 SFDVKD. Between the trimmed V and J ends, which lost 3 bases and 2 bases, there was a span of 11 bases.

The sample was PBMCs or T cells enriched from blood (not recorded which). The TCR comes from a man between 60 and 75 years old who had been exposed to COVID-19. V usage is TRBV24-1 and J usage is TRBJ2-3; D is unresolved. In DNA, the CDR3 is TGTGCCACCAGTGATCCGACTCACACCACAGATACGCAGTATTTT. It specifies CATSDPTHTTDTQYF.